This T cell receptor beta chain was captured in a study of tissue T cells after allogeneic stem cell transplantation. Overall study context: Before transplant, recipient-origin PBMCs were collected in 4 to 6 GVHD patients. Study-wide findings and caveats: The patient cohort was small and clinically heterogeneous, with limited sampling depth.

Sequencing of TCRbeta CDR3 at survey depth gave sequences and template counts. TCRdb's copy holds only in-frame clones and misses some; the assay was immunoSEQ multiplex PCR. Here the sample spans tens of thousands of clones, more than 90% being singletons. Concerning this clone: Its cognate antigen is unknown.

The sequencing used blood, collected before transplantation. The TCR comes from a woman aged 35 to 69 who later had graft-versus-host disease after an allogeneic stem cell transplant.

DNA of the CDR3: TGTGCCAGCAGTTTAAGCGGGGTAAGCTCCTACGAGCAGTACTTC. It translates to CASSLSGVSSYEQYF. The chain combines TRBV27 with TRBJ2-7, with 7 bases matching TRBD2. The CDR3 has 15 residues. Trimming took 2 bases from V and 0 from J; bases not matched to a gene: 4. Germline CDR1 is MNHEY and CDR2 is SMNVEV (reference sequence).